Below, 26 T cell receptor beta chains from the same sample are listed, as sequenced in a study of shared clonotypes between healthy human individuals. Using immunoSEQ multiplex PCR, the repertoire was profiled, and TCRdb retains in-frame clones only, with some absent. The sample has around 370,000 clones; 95% to 97% are singletons. The sequenced sample consisted of memory CD8+ T cells sorted from blood. Subset reported: CD45RO+ cells pooled with CCR7-negative TemRA cells. All receptors derive from a man aged 25 to 40 in good health.

The CDR3 nucleotides are TGTGCCAGCAGTCTAAAGGGTGGACACAATGAGCAGTTCTTC. Amino acids: CASSLKGGHNEQFF. The genes are TRBV27 and TRBJ2-1; D uncertain. Trimming pared 5 bases from V and 5 bases from J, leaving 13 bases between. Germline loops: CDR1 MNHEY, CDR2 SMNVEV (reference sequence). This CDR3 comprises 14 residues.

The J gene is TRBJ2-3, the V gene TRBV30, with a tentative D call TRBD1 (5 bases). The CDR3 is 14 amino acids. V lost 2 bases to trimming and J lost 4 bases, with 13 bases between them. Germline V lookup: CDR1 GTSNPN, CDR2 SVGIG (reference sequence). CDR3 nucleotides: TGTGCCTGGAGTACGACCACAGGCGCAGATACGCAGTATTTT. Encoded protein: CAWSTTTGADTQYF.

V is TRBV4-1 and J is TRBJ2-5, with D possibly TRBD2 on 6 matching bases. Germline CDR1 reads MGHRA; CDR2 reads YSYEKL. V gave up 4 bases and J gave up 2 bases, with 11 bases separating them. The CDR3 totals 14 residues. The CDR3 region is CASSLTRYQETQYF. As DNA, the CDR3 is TGCGCCAGCAGCCTGACTAGATATCAAGAGACCCAGTACTTC.

This sequence joins TRBV11-2 and TRBJ2-2; 7 bases are a match to TRBD1. The V segment lost 4 bases and the J segment 4 bases; nucleotides outside the gene matches: 3. The CDR3 consists of 14 residues. Germline lookup yields CDR1 SGHAT and CDR2 FQNNGV. The CDR3 region is CASSSQGVTGELFF. DNA for the CDR3: TGTGCCAGCAGCTCGCAGGGGGTCACCGGGGAGCTGTTTTTT.

The rearrangement links TRBV28 to TRBJ1-4, with D possibly being TRBD1 (5 bases). CDR3 length equals 13 residues. Germline V lookup: CDR1 MDHEN, CDR2 SYDVKM. The V gene lost 8 bases and the J gene lost 3 bases, with 10 bases spanning the gap. CDR3 nucleotide sequence: TGTGCCAGCGGGGGGAGGGCTAATGAAAAACTGTTTTTT. Its translation: CASGGRANEKLFF.

The V call is TRBV2, the J call TRBJ2-5, with D unresolved. The CDR3 totals 11 residues. Germline CDR1 reads SNHLY; CDR2 reads FYNNEI. Trimming left V 2 bases short and J 8 bases short, with 6 bases between. For the CDR3, the DNA is TGTGCCAGCAGTGAAAAGAGTACCCAGTACTTC. It is translated as CASSEKSTQYF.

The V and J genes are TRBV9 and TRBJ2-2; D not resolved. V gave up 0 bases and J gave up 7 bases, with 7 bases separating them. CDR1 and CDR2 (germline): SGDLS, YYNGEE. CDR3 length: 13 residues. CDR3: CASSVATLGELFF. The CDR3 region has the DNA TGTGCCAGCAGCGTAGCCACTCTCGGGGAGCTGTTTTTT.

This chain connects TRBV6-5 to TRBJ1-1; no definite D call. Trimming shortened V by 6 bases and J by 5 bases, and 16 bases separated the two germline ends. Germline V gene lookup returns CDR1 MNHEY and CDR2 SVGAGI. CDR3 length: 14 amino acids. The CDR3 DNA follows: TGTGCCAGCAGGAGATCGGGATTTTGGACTGAAGCTTTCTTT. Its protein product is CASRRSGFWTEAFF.

The V call is TRBV19, the J call TRBJ1-5, with TRBD1 identical over 11 bases. This CDR3 comprises 17 residues. Trimming took 3 bases from V and 5 from J; bases not matched to a gene: 9. From germline, CDR1 is LNHDA and CDR2 SQIVND (reference sequence). The CDR3 is CASSILTGTGGDQPQHF. The CDR3 DNA follows: TGTGCCAGTAGTATTCTCACCGGGACAGGGGGAGATCAGCCCCAGCATTTT.

The CDR3 loop is CASSVGEGYGNTIYF. For the CDR3, the DNA is TGTGCCAGCAGCGTAGGAGAGGGGTATGGAAACACCATATATTTT. The V gene is TRBV9, the J gene TRBJ1-3, with D possibly TRBD1 on 5 matching bases. V was trimmed by 0 bases and J by 3 bases, leaving 10 bases between them. CDR1 and CDR2 (germline): SGDLS, YYNGEE. This CDR3 region has 15 residues.

V is TRBV30 and J is TRBJ1-1; D call uncertain. The CDR3 length is 14 residues. Trimming removed 5 bases from V and 1 base from J, with 14 bases in between. Germline V gene sequence: CDR1 GTSNPN, CDR2 SVGIG (reference sequence). CDR3 sequence (DNA): TGTGCCTGGCTTCCTATTAACTGGAACACTGAAGCTTTCTTT. Translation gives CAWLPINWNTEAFF.

This chain connects TRBV5-4 to TRBJ2-7; 13 positions agree with TRBD2. The CDR3 loop spans 15 amino acids. The germline gives CDR1 SGHNT, CDR2 YYREEE (reference sequence). The V segment lost 4 bases and the J segment 3 bases; nucleotides outside the gene matches: 4. The CDR3 loop is CASSQTSGRNYEQYF. In DNA form, the CDR3 reads TGTGCCAGCAGCCAGACTAGCGGGAGGAACTACGAGCAGTACTTC.

This chain links TRBV6-1 with TRBJ1-5, with 9 bases identical to TRBD1. In germline, CDR1 is MNHNS, CDR2 SASEGT. The CDR3 length is 19 residues. The J segment lost 0 bases and the V segment lost 0 bases, leaving 9 bases of the junction unmatched. The CDR3: CASSEALLRGQGSNQPQHF. CDR3 in DNA: TGTGCCAGCAGTGAAGCGCTTCTGAGGGGACAGGGTAGCAATCAGCCCCAGCATTTT.

The V gene is TRBV5-6, the J gene TRBJ2-7; D is perhaps TRBD2 (6 bases). The CDR3 sequence is 16 residues long. Germline V gene lookup returns CDR1 SGHDT and CDR2 YYEEEE. V lost 3 bases to trimming and J lost 7 bases, with 23 bases between them. CDR3 loop: CASSYYRASALGEQYF. For the CDR3, the DNA is TGTGCCAGCAGCTATTATCGGGCTAGCGCATTAGGTGAGCAGTACTTC.

The chain employs TRBV29-1 and TRBJ2-7; TRBD2 matches 13 bases. V was pared by 6 bases and J by 3 bases, with 11 bases of the junction left unmatched. CDR1 SQVTM and CDR2 ANQGSEA come from the germline V gene. The CDR3 has 16 residues. CDR3 residues: CSVTGLAGEVSYEQYF. In DNA, the CDR3 is TGCAGCGTAACTGGACTAGCGGGAGAAGTTAGCTACGAGCAGTACTTC.

This rearrangement joins TRBV9 to TRBJ2-2; D gene uncertain. Deletions cut 0 bases from V and 0 bases from J, with 9 bases between. Germline V gene data show CDR1 as SGDLS and CDR2 as YYNGEE. This CDR3 spans 16 amino acids. The CDR3 here is CASSVVTGANTGELFF. DNA of the CDR3: TGTGCCAGCAGCGTAGTGACCGGAGCGAACACCGGGGAGCTGTTTTTT.

The V and J genes are TRBV28 and TRBJ1-5; D unresolved. V shed 1 base and J shed 10 bases, with 8 bases lying between them. Germline CDR1 is MDHEN and CDR2 is SYDVKM. This CDR3 contains 12 residues. The CDR3 DNA sequence: TGTGCCAGCAGTTTATCCGGGTTTCCCCAGCATTTT. This codes for CASSLSGFPQHF.

The CDR3 sequence: CASSFTVQETQYF. CDR3 nucleotides: TGTGCCAGCAGCTTTACGGTCCAAGAGACCCAGTACTTC. This chain connects TRBV7-3 to TRBJ2-5; D remains ambiguous. The CDR3 consists of 13 residues. The V and J ends lost 3 bases and 1 base respectively, with 6 bases between them. Germline CDR1 and CDR2: SGHTA and FQGTGA. The whole variable domain, filled in from reference TRBV7-3 and TRBJ2-5, reads GAGVSQTPSNKVTEKGKYVELRCDPISGHTALYWYRQSLGQGPEFLIYFQGTGAADDSGLPNDRFFAVRPEGSVSTLKIQRTERGDSAVYLCASSFTVQETQYFGPGTRLLVL.

J is TRBJ1-2 and V is TRBV6-5; 10 nucleotides align to TRBD1. From germline, CDR1 is MNHEY and CDR2 SVGAGI. This CDR3 spans 15 amino acids. V lost 7 bases, J lost 3 bases, and 8 bases stayed unmatched. CDR3 sequence: CASKTPGQGYYGYTF. CDR3 sequence (DNA): TGTGCCAGCAAGACTCCGGGACAGGGGTACTATGGCTACACCTTC.

The gene calls are TRBV7-9 and TRBJ2-1; TRBD1 might be the D (5 bases). This CDR3 is built from 15 residues. Germline CDR1 SEHNR, CDR2 FQNEAQ (reference sequence). V was clipped by 4 bases and J by 4 bases, with 14 bases between them. This chain's CDR3 is CASSSHRPFYNEQFF. The CDR3 nucleotides read TGTGCCAGCAGCTCCCACAGGCCGTTTTACAATGAGCAGTTCTTC.

This clone was picked up one time. The J gene is TRBJ2-7, the V gene TRBV30, with D tentatively TRBD2 (6 bases). The CDR3 spans 14 residues. CDR1 and CDR2 from the germline V gene are GTSNPN and SVGIG (reference sequence). V was trimmed by 0 bases and J by 0 bases, leaving 9 bases between them. The DNA for the CDR3 is TGTGCCTGGAGTGTGGGCGGGGTCTCCTACGAGCAGTACTTC. Translation: CAWSVGGVSYEQYF.

CDR3 residues: CSDRGLTEAFF. Here the CDR3 DNA reads TGCAGCGACAGGGGCCTCACTGAAGCTTTCTTT. The rearrangement joins TRBV29-1 to TRBJ1-1; the match to TRBD1 covers 7 bases. Trimming at V came to 7 bases and at J to 4 bases, leaving 3 bases not matched to a gene. In germline, CDR1 is SQVTM, CDR2 ANQGSEA. This CDR3 region has 11 residues.

The J gene is TRBJ2-7, the V gene TRBV10-1; 9 nucleotides line up with TRBD1. V shed 4 bases, J shed 0 bases, and the junction held 10 bases outside the gene matches. The germline gives CDR1 WNHNN, CDR2 SYGVQD (reference sequence). This CDR3 has 17 residues. The CDR3 sequence is CASSGLGQGVSSYEQYF. The CDR3, as DNA: TGCGCCAGCAGTGGTTTGGGACAGGGAGTTTCCTCCTACGAGCAGTACTTC.

In DNA, the CDR3 is TGTGCCAGCCAGCCTGGGGACACCTCCTACAATGAGCAGTTCTTC. Its protein is CASQPGDTSYNEQFF. The chain is built from TRBV11-2 and TRBJ2-1; possibly TRBD1 for D (6 bases). The CDR3 extends over 15 amino acids. V gave up 8 bases and J gave up 0 bases, with 14 bases separating them. The germline V gene has CDR1 SGHAT and CDR2 FQNNGV.

The rearrangement uses TRBV27 and TRBJ2-5; 7 bases fit TRBD1. With V trimmed by 2 bases and J by 4 bases, 10 bases remained unmatched. CDR3 length equals 16 residues. Germline CDR1 MNHEY, CDR2 SMNVEV (reference sequence). The CDR3 DNA is TGTGCCAGCAGTTTAATCTCAAGGGGGCGCGTAGAGACCCAGTACTTC. This codes for CASSLISRGRVETQYF.

The J gene is TRBJ2-1, the V gene TRBV28; D might be TRBD2 (5 bases). CDR3 length: 13 residues. V was trimmed by 8 bases and J by 1 base, leaving 9 bases between them. The germline CDR1 and CDR2 sequences are MDHEN and SYDVKM. The CDR3 sequence: CASWTSSYNEQFF. DNA of the CDR3: TGTGCCAGCTGGACTTCTTCCTACAATGAGCAGTTCTTC.